This TCR beta chain was found in a study of blood T cell repertoires in COVID-19. Study in general: Some COVID-19 samples were acute and others convalescent; all came from the United States, Italy and Spain. The analysed material was cDNA or gDNA that came from T cells, B-cell-depleted T cells, or PBMCs.

CDR1 and CDR2 (germline): LNHDA, SQIVND (reference sequence). V was clipped by 3 bases and J by 5 bases, with 25 bases between them. The CDR3 is 18 residues long. As handled by the study authors: Amplification with reference gene primers provided the estimates of nucleated cell counts. TCRdb keeps only in-frame clones here, not all; method: immunoSEQ multiplex PCR. V, J and clone size are taken as reported in that table, and D and trimming were inferred from the DNA itself. The sample holds around 120,000 clones; 80% to 90% are singletons and the top ten take 2% to 2.5%. The V call is TRBV19, the J call TRBJ1-2; possibly TRBD1 for D (5 bases). The sample consisted of peripheral blood. This receptor was taken from a human donor in a cohort sampled during active COVID-19. The CDR3 DNA sequence: TGTGCCAGTAGTATTGGGGCATCCTGGCGACAGTTTACTTATGGCTACACCTTC. It codes for CASSIGASWRQFTYGYTF.